This paragraph covers one TCR beta chain sequence. The antigen is not known. The data belong to a study of CD8 T cells in ankylosing spondylitis. Study-wide results and caveats: A motif of fewer than ten highly homologous TCR beta variants was seen as apparently characteristic of ankylosing spondylitis blood. Earlier studies detected some motif variants in reactive arthritis synovial fluid and blood.

V shed 4 bases, J shed 0 bases, and the junction held 7 bases outside the gene matches. Germline CDR1 is SGHRS and CDR2 is YFSETQ. This CDR3 is 18 amino acids long. TCRdb re-derived calls from the 5' RACE reads in MiXCR, one entry per CDR3 protein. The sample records about 440,000 distinct CDR3 sequences, more than 15% being singletons. The chain combines TRBV5-1 with TRBJ2-2, with 12 bases lining up with TRBD1. The sequence was collected from a male donor with ankylosing spondylitis. Sequenced: blood, either unsorted or a sorted T cell fraction (not recorded which). The CDR3 sequence: CASSLGTGGGPNTGELFF. The DNA of the CDR3 is TGCGCCAGCAGCCTGGGGACAGGGGGCGGCCCGAACACCGGGGAGCTGTTTTTT.